This is a list of T cell receptor beta chains from one sample in a study of cytomegalovirus exposure and HLA in healthy donors. The table came from immunoSEQ multiplex PCR; TCRdb's copy has only in-frame clones and leaves some out. The sample has approximately 85,000 clones, over 75% seen once. Material for sequencing was PBMCs. The receptors shown here come from a man aged 30-40 years in good health and CMV-seronegative. Both conserved end residues are part of each CDR3. A D gene is named only where the DNA matches it firmly. Clone size appears in some rows only: once, few, many, or a class for an expanded clone.

V gene,J gene,D gene,clone size,CDR3 DNA,CDR3 protein
TRBV6-4,TRBJ2-2,TRBD1,few,TGTGCCAGCAGTGACTCAAGACAGGGAGCCACCGGGGAGCTGTTTTTT,CASSDSRQGATGELFF
TRBV4-2,TRBJ1-2,TRBD1,-,TGTGCCAGCAGCCCGGGACAGGGGGACTATGGCTACACCTTC,CASSPGQGDYGYTF
TRBV2,TRBJ2-1,TRBD2,-,TGTGCCAGCAGACTCAGCGGGATTTTATACAATGAGCAGTTCTTC,CASRLSGILYNEQFF
TRBV6-1,TRBJ2-2,TRBD2,-,TGTGCCAGCAGTGAGACCCTAGCGGGGGGGTCGACCGGGGAGCTGTTTTTT,CASSETLAGGSTGELFF
TRBV5-4,TRBJ2-7,TRBD2,-,TGTGCCAGCAGCTTGGACCCTAGCGGGTTTTACGAGCAGTACTTC,CASSLDPSGFYEQYF
TRBV6-5,TRBJ2-6,-,-,TGTGCCAGCAGTCTCGTGTCCTCTGGGGCCAACGTCCTGACTTTC,CASSLVSSGANVLTF
TRBV27,TRBJ2-7,TRBD1,once,TGTGCCTCCTCAGGGGGCTCCTACGAGCAGTACTTC,CASSGGSYEQYF
TRBV6-4,TRBJ2-3,TRBD1,-,TGTGCCAGCAGTGGGGGACAGGGGGCAGATACGCAGTATTTT,CASSGGQGADTQYF
TRBV30,TRBJ2-6,-,-,TGTGCCTGGAGTGCGGGTGGATCTGGGGCCAACGTCCTGACTTTC,CAWSAGGSGANVLTF
TRBV19,TRBJ1-2,-,-,TGTGCCAGTAGTATGAGGTTTCGTGCGAGGGAATATGGCTACACCTTC,CASSMRFRAREYGYTF
TRBV30,TRBJ1-2,-,-,TGTGCCTGGATTGGGGAGGCAAACTATGGCTACACCTTC,CAWIGEANYGYTF
TRBV9,TRBJ2-5,-,-,TGTGCCAGCAGCCCAGGGAATAGGGCGACTGGGAAAGAGACCCAGTACTTC,CASSPGNRATGKETQYF
TRBV5-1,TRBJ2-3,TRBD1,-,TGCGCCAGCAGCTCCGGGACAGGGGGCGCCCCAAACACAGATACGCAGTATTTT,CASSSGTGGAPNTDTQYF
TRBV10-3,TRBJ2-7,-,-,TGTGCCATCAGTGAGGACCGGGACGAGCAGTACTTC,CAISEDRDEQYF
TRBV28,TRBJ2-7,-,once,TGTGCCAGCAGTTTCCGGGGTACCGAGCAGTACTTC,CASSFRGTEQYF
TRBV9,TRBJ1-6,-,-,TGTGCCAGCAGCGTAGGGGGCGGTGCGATTTCACCCCTCCACTTT,CASSVGGGAISPLHF
TRBV7-9,TRBJ2-1,TRBD2,once,TGTGCCAGCAGCGAACCCGGGACTAGCGGGAGTCATGAGCAGTTCTTC,CASSEPGTSGSHEQFF
TRBV6-1,TRBJ2-1,-,once,TGTGCCAGCGGAGGACAGCTGAGCTCCTACAATGAGCAGTTCTTC,CASGGQLSSYNEQFF
TRBV15,TRBJ1-3,-,-,TGTGCCACCAGCAGAGGAACAGGGTTAGGAAACACCATATATTTT,CATSRGTGLGNTIYF
TRBV2,TRBJ2-3,-,-,TGTGCCAGCAAACAGCGGAGAGTGGGTAGGGTGACAGATACGCAGTATTTT,CASKQRRVGRVTDTQYF
TRBV6-5,TRBJ1-2,TRBD1,few,TGTGCCAGCAGTTACTCGGGACAGGGCGATGGCTACACCTTC,CASSYSGQGDGYTF
TRBV30,TRBJ1-3,-,-,TGTGCCTGGAGTCTGCTCCTAGCTGGAAACACCATATATTTT,CAWSLLLAGNTIYF
TRBV25-1,TRBJ1-5,-,-,TGTGCCAGCCAAGCACAGGGATCCAATCAGCCCCAGCATTTT,CASQAQGSNQPQHF
TRBV11-2,TRBJ2-7,TRBD2,-,TGTGCCAGCAGCCCTAGGGGACTAGTTAACGAGCAGTACTTC,CASSPRGLVNEQYF
TRBV6-1,TRBJ2-5,-,-,TGTGCCAGCAGTGTGAGGTACCAAGAGACCCAGTACTTC,CASSVRYQETQYF
TRBV28,TRBJ2-7,-,-,TGTGCCAGCAGTTCCTCGCCGTTTTGGGGGGTCTACGAGCAGTACTTC,CASSSSPFWGVYEQYF
TRBV4-2,TRBJ2-7,-,-,TGTGCCAGCAGCCAAGCTCTGGGGCCTGCCTACGAGCAGTACTTC,CASSQALGPAYEQYF
TRBV10-2,TRBJ2-2,-,-,TGCGCCAGCAGCACAACGCGCGGCTACACCGGGGAGCTGTTTTTT,CASSTTRGYTGELFF
TRBV28,TRBJ1-2,-,-,TGTGCCAGCAGGGAAGAGGGGGGGGGCTACACCTTC,CASREEGGGYTF
TRBV28,TRBJ1-3,-,-,TGTGCCAGCAGCTTACAGGGTTCCGGAAACACCATATATTTT,CASSLQGSGNTIYF
TRBV7-2,TRBJ2-1,-,-,TGTGCCAGCAGTCTAAGGGGCTCCTACAATGAGCAGTTCTTC,CASSLRGSYNEQFF
TRBV25-1,TRBJ2-7,TRBD1,few,TGTGCCAGCAGTGTCACAGGGGGGAACGAGCAGTACTTC,CASSVTGGNEQYF
TRBV6-5,TRBJ2-7,-,few,TGTGCCAGCAGTTACTCGAGTGCTTACTCCTACGAGCAGTACTTC,CASSYSSAYSYEQYF
TRBV6-5,TRBJ2-7,TRBD2,-,TGTGCCAGCAGACTACCCGGGACTAGAGCCGAGCAGTACTTC,CASRLPGTRAEQYF